This entry lists 10 T cell receptor beta chains sequenced from one sample in a study of blood T cell repertoires in COVID-19. This table comes from immunoSEQ multiplex PCR, and its TCRdb copy is limited to in-frame clones, with some not included. This table holds a few hundred thousand clones, around 83% found once. The sequencing sample was made of peripheral blood. These receptor sequences come from a middle-aged woman who had recovered from COVID-19.

The chain has TRBV2 and TRBJ1-2, with 10 positions matching TRBD1. The CDR3 extends over 14 amino acids. V lost 6 bases to trimming and J lost 5 bases; unmatched junction nucleotides: 6. Germline values: CDR1 SNHLY, CDR2 FYNNEI. The CDR3: CASRPGTGAYGYTF. CDR3 coding DNA: TGTGCCAGCAGACCCGGGACAGGGGCTTATGGCTACACCTTC.

This chain connects TRBV7-2 to TRBJ1-5, with TRBD1 matching over 7 bases. The CDR3 length is 15 residues. J lost 0 bases, V lost 3 bases, and 2 bases had no gene match. Germline V gene sequence: CDR1 SGHTA, CDR2 FQGNSA. Here the CDR3 DNA reads TGTGCCAGCAGCTTTACAGGGGATAGCAATCAGCCCCAGCATTTT. It yields the protein CASSFTGDSNQPQHF.

This chain links TRBV7-2 with TRBJ2-5; D is undetermined. Trimming pared 3 bases from V and 0 bases from J, leaving 5 bases between. The CDR3 sequence is 13 residues long. The germline gives CDR1 SGHTA, CDR2 FQGNSA. The CDR3 DNA is TGTGCCAGCAGCTTCCAGGACCAAGAGACCCAGTACTTC. Encoded protein: CASSFQDQETQYF.

The chain joins TRBV10-2 to TRBJ2-6; D might be TRBD2 (6 bases). Germline loops: CDR1 WSHSY, CDR2 SAAADI. This CDR3 has 13 residues. The germline V and J ends were trimmed by 11 bases and 3 bases, with 11 bases remaining between them. CDR3 DNA: TGCGCCGTTACGGGGGATGGGGCCAACGTCCTGACTTTC. The encoded protein is CAVTGDGANVLTF.

V usage is TRBV18 and J usage is TRBJ1-1; 8 bases match TRBD1. The CDR3 covers 13 residues. The germline gives CDR1 KGHSH, CDR2 LQKENI. J lost 5 bases, V lost 3 bases, and 2 bases had no gene match. In nucleotides, the CDR3 is TGTGCCAGCTCACCCTACAGGGGGACTGAAGCTTTCTTT. The encoded protein is CASSPYRGTEAFF.

This chain links TRBV4-2 with TRBJ2-3; TRBD2 matches 9 bases. V lost 5 bases, J lost 6 bases, and 9 bases stayed unmatched. The CDR3 contains 15 residues. Per germline, CDR1 LGHNA and CDR2 YNFKEQ. The CDR3 protein is CASSTAGGNEDTQYF. Here the CDR3 DNA reads TGTGCCAGCAGCACAGCGGGGGGCAATGAGGATACGCAGTATTTT.

The chain couples TRBV7-8 to TRBJ2-7, with D possibly matching TRBD1 (6 bases). Germline lookup yields CDR1 SGHVS and CDR2 FQNEAQ. The CDR3 length is 13 residues. With 3 bases removed from V and 3 bases from J, the gap between germline ends came to 9 bases. The CDR3 nucleotides read TGTGCCAGCAGCTTTCAACAGGGCTACGAGCAGTACTTC. Its translation is CASSFQQGYEQYF.

This chain uses TRBV2 with TRBJ1-2; TRBD1 might be the D (6 bases). The V end lost 6 bases, the J end lost 10 bases, and 15 bases lay between the germline ends. The CDR3 consists of 12 residues. Germline values: CDR1 SNHLY, CDR2 FYNNEI. In DNA form, the CDR3 reads TGTGCCAGCAGGGAGAGACAGGTGACCTACACCTTC. Translating gives CASRERQVTYTF.

The genes are TRBV30 and TRBJ2-1; D uncertain. The germline V gene has CDR1 GTSNPN and CDR2 SVGIG (reference sequence). The CDR3 has 13 residues. The germline V and J ends were trimmed by 0 bases and 6 bases, with 9 bases remaining between them. CDR3 amino acids: CAWSVWQINEQFF. The CDR3 DNA is TGTGCCTGGAGTGTGTGGCAGATCAATGAGCAGTTCTTC.

The chain combines TRBV7-2 with TRBJ2-5, with D perhaps TRBD2 (6 bases). The CDR3 sequence is 14 residues long. Germline CDR1 reads SGHTA; CDR2 reads FQGNSA. Deletions cut 5 bases from V and 3 bases from J, with 13 bases between. CDR3 DNA: TGTGCCAGCAGCCCACGGAGGGGTGAAGAGACCCAGTACTTC. It specifies CASSPRRGEETQYF.